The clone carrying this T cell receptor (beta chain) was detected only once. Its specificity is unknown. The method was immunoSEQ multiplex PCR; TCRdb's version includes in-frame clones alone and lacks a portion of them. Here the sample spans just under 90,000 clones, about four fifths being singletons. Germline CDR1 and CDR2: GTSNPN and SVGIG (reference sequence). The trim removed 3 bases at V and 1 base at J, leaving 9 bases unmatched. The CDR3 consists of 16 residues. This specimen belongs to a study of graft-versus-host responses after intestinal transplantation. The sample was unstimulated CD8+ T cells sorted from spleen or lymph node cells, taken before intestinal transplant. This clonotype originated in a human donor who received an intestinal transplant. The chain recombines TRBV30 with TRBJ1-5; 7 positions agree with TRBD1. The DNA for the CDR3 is TGTGCCTGGAGGGAGGAGGGGGCTCGAAGCAATCAGCCCCAGCATTTT. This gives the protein CAWREEGARSNQPQHF.